The 2 T cell receptor beta chains below were found in one sample sequenced in a study of T-cell reconstitution after alpha-beta-depleted transplantation in children. As it was prepared, the TCRbeta library received unique molecular identifiers. Using its own MiXCR run on the PCR reads, TCRdb lists one record per CDR3 protein. The data show 600,000 to 700,000 distinct CDR3 sequences, roughly 17% seen once. Sequencing used PBMCs from the stem cell graft donor, obtained from the stem cell graft. The receptors originated from a human donor who donated a stem cell graft to a child with acute myeloid leukemia.

This clonotype has more than one count but fewer than ten. The V and J genes are TRBV28 and TRBJ1-4, with 7 bases that match TRBD1. This CDR3 has 15 amino acids. J lost 7 bases, V lost 6 bases, and 11 bases had no gene match. CDR1 and CDR2 (germline): MDHEN, SYDVKM. CDR3 region: CASRFTGARREKLFF. CDR3 coding DNA: TGTGCCAGCAGGTTCACAGGGGCCCGGCGTGAAAAACTGTTTTTT.

The J gene is TRBJ2-1, the V gene TRBV12-3 or TRBV12-4; possibly TRBD2 for D (5 bases). CDR3 length equals 13 residues. The germline V and J ends were trimmed by 6 bases and 8 bases, with 14 bases remaining between them. CDR3 sequence: CASRWLALDEQFF. In DNA, the CDR3 is TGTGCCAGCAGATGGCTAGCTCTCGATGAGCAGTTCTTC.